Each of the 14 T cell receptor beta chains below was sequenced from the same sample in a study of blood T cells in healthy people across ages. PCR was performed a second time for about 7 to 11 cycles using a sample-barcoded 5' primer and a J-beta primer mix. TCRdb re-derived calls from the 5' RACE reads in MiXCR, one entry per CDR3 protein. The table has hundreds of thousands of distinct CDR3 sequences, around 45% seen once. The sample taken for sequencing was blood. The receptor set was obtained from a man between 60 and 75 years old in good health.

On this clonotype itself: The junction departs from the called germline gene at one end, perhaps through a read error. The chain links TRBV7-2 to TRBJ2-1; 16 nucleotides line up with TRBD2. CDR1 is SGHTA and CDR2 is FQGNSA in the germline V gene. This CDR3 is 20 amino acids long. The CDR3 DNA follows: TGTGCAAGCAGCTTACCCCCCGGGACTAGCGGGGGGGCCATTAGAAATGAGCAGATCTTT. Translation: CASSLPPGTSGGAIRNEQIF.

This clonotype was seen a few times. The rearrangement uses TRBV18 and TRBJ2-1; D is uncertain. This CDR3 is 14 amino acids long. Germline CDR1 KGHSH, CDR2 LQKENI. Trimming removed 3 bases from V and 8 bases from J, with 14 bases in between. CDR3 DNA sequence: TGTGCCAGCTCACCGCGCGAAGGTAGGGATGAGCAGTTCTTC. Encoded protein: CASSPREGRDEQFF.

This clonotype appeared a few times. This chain uses TRBV20-1 with TRBJ1-1; 7 bases map to TRBD1. J was trimmed by 0 bases and V by 0 bases; bases with no gene match: 7. The CDR3 spans 16 residues. CDR1 and CDR2 from the germline V gene are DFQATT and SNEGSKA (reference sequence). CDR3 residues: CSAREGRGPMNTEAFF. The CDR3 DNA reads as TGCAGTGCTAGAGAAGGGAGGGGGCCCATGAACACTGAAGCTTTCTTT.

V is TRBV7-9 and J is TRBJ1-2, with 7 bases lining up with TRBD1. CDR3 length equals 14 residues. Germline V gene sequence: CDR1 SEHNR, CDR2 FQNEAQ (reference sequence). V shed 4 bases, J shed 5 bases, and the junction held 7 bases outside the gene matches. CDR3 nucleotides: TGTGCCAGCAGCTCAGGGACAGTTGGATATGGCTACACCTTC. This sequence encodes CASSSGTVGYGYTF.

The chain combines TRBV28 with TRBJ2-5; 7 bases agree with TRBD1. This CDR3 comprises 14 residues. Germline V CDR1 and CDR2: MDHEN, SYDVKM. V shed 5 bases and J 1 base; nucleotides not matched to a gene: 4. The CDR3 sequence: CASSKRDSQETQYF. CDR3 DNA: TGTGCCAGCAGTAAACGGGACAGCCAAGAGACCCAGTACTTC.

There are a few counts of this clonotype. The chain is built from TRBV5-1 and TRBJ2-3, with 7 bases identical to TRBD1. The germline gives CDR1 SGHRS, CDR2 YFSETQ. The CDR3 has 13 residues. The V and J ends lost 4 bases and 3 bases, in that order; junction bases with no gene match: 2. CDR3 sequence reads: CASSPGQTDTQYF. The CDR3 nucleotides are TGCGCCAGCAGCCCGGGACAGACAGATACGCAGTATTTT.

CDR3 coding DNA: TGTGCCAGCAGCCAAGGGGGGTTCGGCAATGAGCAGTACTTC. Amino acid sequence: CASSQGGFGNEQYF. The rearrangement joins TRBV3-1 to TRBJ2-5; D may match TRBD1 or TRBD2 (5 bases each). CDR3 length equals 14 residues. Germline CDR1 is LGHDT and CDR2 is YNNKEL (reference sequence). V was cut by 1 base and J by 11 bases, with 17 bases left in between.

Comment on this clonotype: The junction and the germline gene differ at one end; a read error may be behind it. The chain recombines TRBV5-1 with TRBJ2-1, with 9 nucleotides matching TRBD2. Germline V gene data show CDR1 as SGHRS and CDR2 as YFSETQ. The CDR3 loop spans 18 amino acids. The CDR3 loop reads CASSLSSGGTPPYDEQFF. CDR3 DNA: TGCGCCAGCAGCTTATCCAGCGGGGGGACCCCTCCCTACGATGAGCAGTTCTTC.

This clonotype was picked up many times. V usage is TRBV29-1 and J usage is TRBJ2-2, with D possibly matching TRBD1 (7 bases). Trimming cost V 2 bases and J 7 bases, with 14 bases left between them. CDR1 and CDR2 (germline): SQVTM, ANQGSEA. The CDR3 runs 14 residues. CDR3 sequence (DNA): TGCAGCGTTGAACGACAGGGAGGTGGCGGGGAGCTGTTTTTT. Protein product: CSVERQGGGGELFF.

V gene TRBV19 combines with J gene TRBJ2-7; 7 nucleotides agree with TRBD1. Germline CDR1 LNHDA, CDR2 SQIVND (reference sequence). The V segment lost 3 bases and the J segment 3 bases; nucleotides outside the gene matches: 5. The CDR3 is 14 residues long. The CDR3 bases are TGTGCCAGTAGTATGGCACCAGGGGGCTACGAGCAGTACTTC. Its protein product is CASSMAPGGYEQYF.

The chain recombines TRBV7-2 with TRBJ1-4; no clear D. CDR3 length equals 14 residues. V lost 3 bases to trimming and J lost 11 bases, with 16 bases between them. CDR1 and CDR2 from the germline V gene are SGHTA and FQGNSA. The chain's CDR3 is CASSFKALSGKLFF. For the CDR3, the DNA is TGTGCCAGCAGCTTTAAAGCGCTTTCCGGGAAACTGTTTTTT.

This clonotype was counted a few times. The chain couples TRBV29-1 to TRBJ2-1, with a weak D call TRBD2 (7 bases). V was trimmed by 3 bases and J by 4 bases, leaving 16 bases between them. The CDR3 consists of 15 residues. Germline assignment: CDR1 SQVTM and CDR2 ANQGSEA. For the CDR3, the DNA is TGCAGCGTTGAGTACTGGCGGGGGCTGTACAATGAGCAGTTCTTC. Protein: CSVEYWRGLYNEQFF.

With respect to this clonotype: The junction does not match germline at one end; this may be a read error. This chain connects TRBV14 to TRBJ2-1, with D perhaps TRBD1 or TRBD2 (5 bases each). The CDR3 extends over 17 amino acids. CDR1 SGHDN and CDR2 FVKESK come from the germline V gene. CDR3 nucleotide sequence: TGTGCCAGCGGCCAAGTCCTTGGGACGGCGTCAAACAATGAGCAGTTCTTC. This gives the protein CASGQVLGTASNNEQFF. The full variable domain, its missing parts supplied by reference TRBV14 and TRBJ2-1, is EAGVTQFPSHSVIEKGQTVTLRCDPISGHDNLYWYRRVMGKEIKFLLHFVKESKQDESGMPNNRFLAERTGGTYSTLKVQPAELEDSGVYFCASGQVLGTASNNEQFFGPGTRLTVL.

This clonotype turned up a few times. Compared with germline, one end of the junction differs, possibly owing to a read error. This sequence joins TRBV7-2 and TRBJ2-1; 12 bases are shared with TRBD2. The germline V gene has CDR1 SGHTA and CDR2 FQGNSA. The CDR3 covers 15 residues. CDR3 sequence: CASSLAGGLSNEQFF. For the CDR3, the DNA is TGTGCCAGCAGCCTAGCGGGGGGGCTGTCCAATGAGCAGTTCTTC.